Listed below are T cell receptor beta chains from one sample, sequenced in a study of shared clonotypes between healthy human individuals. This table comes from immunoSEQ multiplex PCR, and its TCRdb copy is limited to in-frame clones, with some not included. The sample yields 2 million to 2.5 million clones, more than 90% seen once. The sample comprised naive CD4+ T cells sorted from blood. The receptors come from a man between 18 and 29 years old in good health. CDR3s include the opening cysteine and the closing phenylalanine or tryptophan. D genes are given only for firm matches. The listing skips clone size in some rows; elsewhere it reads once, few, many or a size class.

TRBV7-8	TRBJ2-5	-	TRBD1	CASSQTGGWGQETQYF	TGTGCCAGCAGCCAGACAGGGGGATGGGGCCAAGAGACCCAGTACTTC
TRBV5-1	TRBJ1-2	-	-	CASSLGPDKNYGYTF	TGCGCCAGCAGCTTAGGGCCCGACAAGAACTATGGCTACACCTTC
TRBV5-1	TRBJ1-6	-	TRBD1	CASRGTANSPLHF	TGCGCCAGCAGGGGGACAGCGAATTCACCCCTCCACTTT
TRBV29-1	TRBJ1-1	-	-	CSVISGLQGTEAFF	TGCAGCGTCATCTCGGGGCTCCAGGGCACTGAAGCTTTCTTT
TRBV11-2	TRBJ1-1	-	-	CASSLDWGLLNTEAFF	TGTGCCAGCAGCTTAGATTGGGGGCTGCTGAACACTGAAGCTTTCTTT
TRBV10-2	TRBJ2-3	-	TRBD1	CASSEGAGGTDTQYF	TGCGCCAGCAGTGAGGGGGCAGGGGGAACAGATACGCAGTATTTT
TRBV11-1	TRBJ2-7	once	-	CASSLTAGYEQYF	TGTGCCAGCAGCTTAACGGCAGGTTACGAGCAGTACTTC
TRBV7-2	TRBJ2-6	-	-	CASTSGANVLTF	TGTGCCAGTACTTCTGGGGCCAACGTCCTGACTTTC
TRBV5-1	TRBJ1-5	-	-	CASSLEGRVNQPQHF	TGCGCCAGCAGCTTGGAAGGGCGCGTCAATCAGCCCCAGCATTTT
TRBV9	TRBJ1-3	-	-	CASSVADTGNTIYF	TGTGCCAGCAGCGTAGCGGACACTGGAAACACCATATATTTT
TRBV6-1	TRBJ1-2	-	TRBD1	CASPPGQVVGYGYTF	TGTGCCAGCCCACCGGGACAGGTCGTAGGTTATGGCTACACCTTC
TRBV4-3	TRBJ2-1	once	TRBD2	CASSQEGLAGYNEQFF	TGCGCCAGCAGCCAAGAAGGCCTAGCGGGTTACAATGAGCAGTTCTTC
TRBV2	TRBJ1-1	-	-	CASRDPGDRSAFF	TGTGCCAGCAGGGACCCTGGGGACCGGTCGGCTTTCTTT
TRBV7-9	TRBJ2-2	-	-	CASSRQGGVKTGELFF	TGTGCCAGCAGCCGACAGGGAGGCGTCAAGACCGGGGAGCTGTTTTTT